This passage covers 18 T cell receptor beta chains from one sample sequenced in a study of OX40 agonist ivuxolimab in advanced cancers. Libraries came from the immunoSEQ multiplex PCR assay. TCRdb limited this immuneACCESS table to in-frame rearrangements with V and J called. A share of clones is missing; checked studies link under half to unresolved V genes, and the rest is unexplained. The sample table holds tens of thousands of clones, of which approximately 85% were seen once. The ten largest clones represent 2% to 2.5% of the sample. The input for sequencing was CD4+ or CD8+ T cells sorted from blood, taken in a trial of the OX40 agonist ivuxolimab. The receptors come from an adult with an advanced solid tumor such as melanoma, head and neck, liver or kidney cancer.

The chain joins TRBV4-1 to TRBJ1-4; the match to TRBD1 covers 7 bases. Trimming removed 3 bases from V and 14 bases from J; junction bases left unmatched: 6. Germline CDR1 is MGHRA and CDR2 is YSYEKL. The CDR3 sequence is 12 residues long. The CDR3 DNA sequence: TGCGCCAGCAGCCAGGACAGGAGTATTCTGTTTTTT. Translated: CASSQDRSILFF.

This clone came up a few times. J is TRBJ2-3 and V is TRBV7-2; 8 bases are shared with TRBD2. With V trimmed by 2 bases and J by 1 base, 2 bases remained unmatched. Germline loops: CDR1 SGHTA, CDR2 FQGNSA. CDR3 size: 15 residues. CDR3 sequence: CASSLRRGGTDTQYF. CDR3 bases: TGTGCCAGCAGCTTACGGCGGGGGGGCACAGATACGCAGTATTTT.

This clone was counted only a few times. The CDR3 is CASSLGASEEKLFF. For the CDR3, the DNA is TGTGCCAGCAGCCTAGGGGCTAGTGAAGAAAAACTGTTTTTT. The rearrangement links TRBV5-5 to TRBJ1-4; perhaps TRBD1 as D (5 bases). V was clipped by 4 bases and J by 8 bases, with 15 bases between them. The CDR3 is 14 amino acids. Germline CDR1 is SGHKS and CDR2 is YYEKEE (reference sequence).

The rearrangement joins TRBV7-9 to TRBJ1-2; D may be TRBD1 (5 bases). The CDR3 is made up of 15 amino acids. Per the germline V gene, CDR1 is SEHNR and CDR2 is FQNEAQ (reference sequence). V was pared by 5 bases and J by 3 bases, with 16 bases between. The CDR3 bases are TGTGCCAGCAGCCAGGGCGCTACCATTTACTATGGCTACACCTTC. This sequence encodes CASSQGATIYYGYTF. The full variable domain, rest sourced from reference TRBV7-9 and TRBJ1-2, is DTGVSQNPRHKITKRGQNVTFRCDPISEHNRLYWYRQTLGQGPEFLTYFQNEAQLEKSRLLSDRFSAERPKGSFSTLEIQRTEQGDSAMYLCASSQGATIYYGYTFGSGTRLTVV.

V usage is TRBV2 and J usage is TRBJ2-1; D remains unclear. Germline V gene sequence: CDR1 SNHLY, CDR2 FYNNEI. The CDR3 has 13 residues. Trimming took 1 base from V and 9 from J, leaving 10 bases between them. CDR3 sequence reads: CASSEGIVAEQFF. CDR3 bases: TGTGCCAGCAGTGAAGGGATAGTGGCTGAGCAGTTCTTC.

The V gene is TRBV5-6, the J gene TRBJ1-3; no firm D call. The germline CDR1 and CDR2 sequences are SGHDT and YYEEEE. The CDR3 is 15 amino acids. Deletions cut 4 bases from V and 1 base from J, with 12 bases between. The CDR3 DNA is TGTGCCAGCAGCGCCGGGTCCGCATCTGGAAACACCATATATTTT. As protein: CASSAGSASGNTIYF.

The V and J genes are TRBV30 and TRBJ1-4, with D uncertain. Per germline, CDR1 GTSNPN and CDR2 SVGIG (reference sequence). V lost 6 bases and J lost 8, with 16 bases in between. The CDR3 is 13 residues long. The DNA of the CDR3 is TGTGCCTGCAAAGGGAGGGTTGGGGAAAAACTGTTTTTT. The encoded protein is CACKGRVGEKLFF.

This sequence joins TRBV9 and TRBJ2-5; TRBD2 aligns across 10 bases. V lost 0 bases, J lost 2 bases, and 16 bases stayed unmatched. CDR3 size: 20 residues. Germline-derived CDR1 and CDR2 are SGDLS and YYNGEE. Written as DNA, the CDR3 is TGTGCCAGCAGCGTAGCCCCTCCAAGCGGGGGGGCCGGGGAGCAAGAGACCCAGTACTTC. This translates into CASSVAPPSGGAGEQETQYF.

DNA for the CDR3: TGTGCCAGCAGCCCCTTAACAGCGGGGGGCCCAAAGTGGTACTTC. This gives the protein CASSPLTAGGPKWYF. The chain employs TRBV11-2 and TRBJ2-5; 9 nucleotides agree with TRBD2. Germline CDR1 is SGHAT and CDR2 is FQNNGV. V lost 5 bases, J lost 13 bases, and 17 bases stayed unmatched. This CDR3 has 15 amino acids.

The chain recombines TRBV6-5 with TRBJ2-7, with D hard to call. Looked up from germline, CDR1 is MNHEY and CDR2 is SVGAGI. This CDR3 is built from 11 residues. The ends were cut back, 4 bases at V and 2 bases at J, with 3 bases in the middle. CDR3 DNA sequence: TGTGCCAGCAGTTGGGCCTACGAGCAGTACTTC. This encodes CASSWAYEQYF.

The rearrangement links TRBV6-4 to TRBJ1-1; D unclear. Trimming removed 4 bases from V and 4 bases from J, with 10 bases in between. Germline CDR1 reads MRHNA; CDR2 reads SNTAGT. CDR3 length equals 13 residues. The CDR3, as DNA: TGTGCCAGCAGTGTCGACCGAAGCACTGAAGCTTTCTTT. Its protein product is CASSVDRSTEAFF.

This chain joins TRBV4-1 and TRBJ1-2; no clear D gene. This CDR3 is built from 14 residues. Germline CDR1 and CDR2: MGHRA and YSYEKL. V was cut by 0 bases and J by 1 base, with 6 bases left in between. The CDR3 loop is CASSQERGNYGYTF. CDR3 DNA: TGCGCCAGCAGCCAAGAGCGGGGTAACTATGGCTACACCTTC.

J is TRBJ1-1 and V is TRBV5-1; 12 bases line up with TRBD1. V dropped 4 bases and J dropped 3; count of bases not matched to a gene: 7. The CDR3 sequence is 16 residues long. Germline assignment: CDR1 SGHRS and CDR2 YFSETQ. The CDR3 DNA sequence: TGCGCCAGCAGCCCTGGGACAGGGGGCCGTCACACTGAAGCTTTCTTT. Protein: CASSPGTGGRHTEAFF.

The chain is built from TRBV6-5 and TRBJ1-4; 8 bases align to TRBD1. The junction had 8 bases not matched to a gene; V was cut back by 4 bases and J by 4 bases. The CDR3 runs to 16 residues. Germline V gene lookup returns CDR1 MNHEY and CDR2 SVGAGI. Here the CDR3 reads CASSFQPGQVNEKLFF. The CDR3 region has the DNA TGTGCCAGCAGTTTCCAACCGGGACAGGTTAATGAAAAACTGTTTTTT.

The chain employs TRBV27 and TRBJ1-4; TRBD1 agrees at 7 bases. V shed 4 bases, J shed 4 bases, and the junction held 6 bases outside the gene matches. The CDR3 runs to 15 residues. The germline V gene encodes CDR1 MNHEY and CDR2 SMNVEV (reference sequence). CDR3 DNA sequence: TGTGCCAGCAGTTGGGGGACAGCCAGTAATGAAAAACTGTTTTTT. Its protein product is CASSWGTASNEKLFF.

The rearrangement joins TRBV28 to TRBJ1-2, with D possibly being TRBD1 (5 bases). Trimming cost V 7 bases and J 7 bases, with 19 bases left between them. The V gene's germline CDR1 is MDHEN and CDR2 SYDVKM. The CDR3 has 14 amino acids. For the CDR3, the DNA is TGTGCCAGCAAACTACAGTCCGGGGCTACTGGCTACACCTTC. It yields the protein CASKLQSGATGYTF.

This clone was detected only once. The chain employs TRBV25-1 and TRBJ2-7, with D perhaps TRBD2 (6 bases). The CDR3 spans 13 residues. Between the trimmed V and J ends, which lost 6 bases and 3 bases, there was a span of 12 bases. Germline CDR1 is MGHDK and CDR2 is SYGVNS. CDR3 bases: TGTGCCAGCAGATCTCGACTAGACTACGAGCAGTACTTC. Amino acid sequence: CASRSRLDYEQYF.

This chain uses TRBV5-1 with TRBJ2-3; D is perhaps TRBD1 (5 bases). Trimming cost V 0 bases and J 5 bases, with 13 bases left between them. Germline CDR1 and CDR2: SGHRS and YFSETQ. The CDR3 has 15 amino acids. The CDR3 DNA is TGCGCCAGCAGCTTGGAAGCAGGGAATATAGATACGCAGTATTTT. Amino acids: CASSLEAGNIDTQYF.